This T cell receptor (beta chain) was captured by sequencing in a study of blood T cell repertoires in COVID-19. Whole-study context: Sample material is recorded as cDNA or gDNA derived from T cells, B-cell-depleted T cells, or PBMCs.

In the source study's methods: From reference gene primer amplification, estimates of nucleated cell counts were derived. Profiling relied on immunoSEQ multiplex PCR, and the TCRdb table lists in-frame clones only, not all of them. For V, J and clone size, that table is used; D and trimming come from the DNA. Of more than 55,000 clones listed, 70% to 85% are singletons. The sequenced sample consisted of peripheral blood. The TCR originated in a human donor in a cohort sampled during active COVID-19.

CDR3 amino acids: CASSFQGTGPYEQYF. DNA of the CDR3: TGTGCCAGCAGCTTTCAGGGGACGGGGCCCTACGAGCAGTACTTC. V is TRBV7-8 and J is TRBJ2-7; weak D call: TRBD1 (6 bases). This CDR3 spans 15 amino acids. V was cut by 3 bases and J by 2 bases, with 14 bases left in between. Per germline, CDR1 SGHVS and CDR2 FQNEAQ.